The 23 T cell receptor beta chains below come from one sample, sequenced in a study of cytomegalovirus exposure and HLA in healthy donors. The repertoire was sequenced with immunoSEQ multiplex PCR; TCRdb's copy has only in-frame clones and lacks some. The profile shows about 200,000 clones, 88% of them singletons. The sample consisted of PBMCs. Source of these receptors: a woman aged 18-35 years in good health and CMV-seronegative.

The chain has TRBV4-1 and TRBJ2-5; D call uncertain. The CDR3 is 14 amino acids. CDR1 is MGHRA, CDR2 YSYEKL, per germline. The germline V and J ends were trimmed by 3 bases and 2 bases, with 10 bases remaining between them. The CDR3 protein is CASSHETTQETQYF. DNA for the CDR3: TGCGCCAGCAGCCATGAGACAACGCAAGAGACCCAGTACTTC.

The gene calls are TRBV13 and TRBJ1-2; 7 bases agree with TRBD1. J gave up 7 bases and V 5 bases, and 10 bases lay outside the gene matches. CDR1 PRHDT and CDR2 FYEKMQ come from the germline V gene (reference sequence). The CDR3 is made up of 14 amino acids. The CDR3 DNA reads as TGTGCCAGCAGCGTTCGGGACAGCCTTTCTGGCTACACCTTC. Translated, it gives CASSVRDSLSGYTF.

The gene calls are TRBV27 and TRBJ2-7; 8 bases match TRBD1. The CDR3 has 16 residues. J lost 4 bases, V lost 3 bases, and 11 bases had no gene match. Germline CDR1 reads MNHEY; CDR2 reads SMNVEV (reference sequence). The CDR3 nucleotides are TGTGCCAGCAGTTTGAACAGGGACAGGTTCCCTTACGAGCAGTACTTC. This gives the protein CASSLNRDRFPYEQYF.

V is TRBV29-1 and J is TRBJ1-2; TRBD1 might be the D (6 bases). V lost 6 bases and J 5 bases, leaving 16 bases between the germline ends. Per germline, CDR1 SQVTM and CDR2 ANQGSEA. The CDR3 has 13 residues. The CDR3 sequence is CSVVDRFPYGYTF. The CDR3 DNA follows: TGCAGCGTGGTTGACAGGTTCCCTTATGGCTACACCTTC. The variable domain in full, completed from reference TRBV29-1 and TRBJ1-2, reads SAVISQKPSRDICQRGTSLTIQCQVDSQVTMMFWYRQQPGQSLTLIATANQGSEATYESGFVIDKFPISRPNLTFSTLTVSNMSPEDSSIYLCSVVDRFPYGYTFGSGTRLTVV.

The genes are TRBV4-2 and TRBJ2-7; D is perhaps TRBD2 (5 bases). V was cut by 0 bases and J by 1 base, with 10 bases left in between. From germline, CDR1 is LGHNA and CDR2 YNFKEQ. The CDR3 spans 15 residues. The CDR3 protein is CASSQEPRASYEQYF. CDR3 sequence (DNA): TGTGCCAGCAGCCAAGAGCCGAGGGCTTCCTACGAGCAGTACTTC.

This chain uses TRBV7-2 with TRBJ2-7; TRBD2 matches 13 bases. Germline values: CDR1 SGHTA, CDR2 FQGNSA. The CDR3 is made up of 14 amino acids. J lost 4 bases, V lost 7 bases, and 4 bases had no gene match. The CDR3 reads CASKLAGGLYEQYF. The CDR3 nucleotides are TGTGCCAGCAAACTAGCGGGAGGGTTATACGAGCAGTACTTC.

J is TRBJ2-1 and V is TRBV5-1, with 10 bases fitting TRBD2. The length of the CDR3 is 16 residues. Unmatched junction bases numbered 8, after V lost 4 bases and J lost 4 bases. The germline V gene encodes CDR1 SGHRS and CDR2 YFSETQ. As DNA, the CDR3 is TGCGCCAGCAGCCCCACAGCGGGAGGGCTTTACAATGAGCAGTTCTTC. As protein: CASSPTAGGLYNEQFF.

The chain uses TRBV2 and TRBJ1-1; 9 nucleotides agree with TRBD1. Trimming at V came to 3 bases and at J to 7 bases, leaving 6 bases not matched to a gene. This CDR3 is 14 amino acids long. Germline V gene lookup returns CDR1 SNHLY and CDR2 FYNNEI. CDR3 in DNA: TGTGCCAGCAGTGAGACAGGGGGTCACGGTGAAGCTTTCTTT. Translation gives CASSETGGHGEAFF.

The chain combines TRBV6-7 with TRBJ1-5, with D tentatively TRBD1 (5 bases). TRBV6-7 is marked as an open reading frame, function uncertain. V was pared by 8 bases and J by 0 bases, with 11 bases between. The CDR3 runs to 14 residues. Written as DNA, the CDR3 is TGTGCCAGCCCGGGGGGTTATAGCAATCAGCCCCAGCATTTT. This sequence encodes CASPGGYSNQPQHF.

This clone appeared a single time. This rearrangement joins TRBV28 to TRBJ2-7, with 13 positions matching TRBD2. The CDR3 totals 15 residues. Per the germline V gene, CDR1 is MDHEN and CDR2 is SYDVKM. V was pared by 4 bases and J by 6 bases, with 6 bases of the junction left unmatched. The CDR3 reads CASSSRLAGGLEQYF. The CDR3, as DNA: TGTGCCAGCAGTTCCAGACTAGCGGGAGGTCTCGAGCAGTACTTC.

This clone was counted a few times. This rearrangement joins TRBV4-2 to TRBJ2-3; the D gene is possibly TRBD1 (5 bases). Germline-derived CDR1 and CDR2 are LGHNA and YNFKEQ. V lost 0 bases and J lost 8, with 12 bases in between. The CDR3 is made up of 14 amino acids. The CDR3 sequence: CASSQERTFGTQYF. CDR3 nucleotide sequence: TGTGCCAGCAGCCAAGAGCGGACATTTGGTACGCAGTATTTT.

Worth noting for this clone: The junction shows a germline mismatch at one end, possibly a read error. The chain joins TRBV30 to TRBJ1-2; D possibly corresponds to TRBD1 (6 bases). The CDR3 is 11 amino acids. Germline V CDR1 and CDR2: GTSNPN, SVGIG (reference sequence). CDR3 nucleotide sequence: TGCATTTTACAGGGTAACTATGGCTACACCTTC. It is translated as CILQGNYGYTF.

The chain has TRBV7-2 and TRBJ2-1, with 10 bases lining up with TRBD2. In germline, CDR1 is SGHTA, CDR2 FQGNSA. V was pared by 1 base and J by 0 bases, with 3 bases of the junction left unmatched. The CDR3 is 17 residues long. The CDR3 protein is CASSLGRLAGSYNEQFF. CDR3 DNA: TGTGCCAGCAGCTTAGGGCGACTAGCGGGCTCCTACAATGAGCAGTTCTTC.

The rearrangement joins TRBV5-4 to TRBJ2-5, with a possible D match to TRBD1 (6 bases). Trimming pared 4 bases from V and 5 bases from J, leaving 18 bases between. Germline-derived CDR1 and CDR2 are SGHNT and YYREEE (reference sequence). The CDR3 has 15 amino acids. Here the CDR3 reads CASSVPGHRDETQYF. The CDR3 bases are TGTGCCAGCAGCGTTCCCGGGCACAGGGATGAGACCCAGTACTTC.

This clone was observed once. This chain uses TRBV7-2 with TRBJ2-7; 11 bases map to TRBD2. In germline, CDR1 is SGHTA, CDR2 FQGNSA. CDR3 length: 14 residues. V shed 5 bases, J shed 5 bases, and the junction held 5 bases outside the gene matches. CDR3 coding DNA: TGTGCCAGCAGCCTACTAGCGGGAGTCGACGAGCAGTACTTC. It yields the protein CASSLLAGVDEQYF.

The chain is built from TRBV2 and TRBJ1-3; 7 bases fit TRBD1. Germline loops: CDR1 SNHLY, CDR2 FYNNEI. J was trimmed by 4 bases and V by 6 bases; bases with no gene match: 3. The CDR3 totals 13 residues. This CDR3 is CASSRDRGNTIYF. CDR3 sequence (DNA): TGTGCCAGCAGCCGGGACAGAGGAAACACCATATATTTT.

The CDR3 coding sequence is TGTGCCAGCAGACCGGTGGGACAGGGACGCCGGGGCTACACCTTC. Its translation: CASRPVGQGRRGYTF. V and J are TRBV2 and TRBJ1-2, with TRBD1 matching 9 bases. In germline, CDR1 is SNHLY, CDR2 FYNNEI. CDR3 length equals 15 residues. V shed 6 bases, J shed 8 bases, and the junction held 13 bases outside the gene matches.

The chain carries TRBV27 and TRBJ1-4; perhaps TRBD1 as D (6 bases). Trimming stripped 5 bases from V and 8 bases from J, with 21 bases between. The germline gives CDR1 MNHEY, CDR2 SMNVEV (reference sequence). This CDR3 is 16 amino acids long. The CDR3 DNA reads TGTGCCAGCAGTCCAGAAACCGGGACAATTAGAGAAAAACTGTTTTTT. Protein sequence: CASSPETGTIREKLFF.

The chain has TRBV5-1 and TRBJ2-1, with TRBD2 matching 9 bases. Germline lookup yields CDR1 SGHRS and CDR2 YFSETQ. This CDR3 is built from 15 residues. Trimming removed 7 bases from V and 4 bases from J; junction bases left unmatched: 9. For the CDR3, the DNA is TGCGCCAGCCAGCCGTCCCTAGCGGGGTACAATGAGCAGTTCTTC. It is translated as CASQPSLAGYNEQFF.

The genes are TRBV19 and TRBJ2-6; 8 bases map to TRBD2. The length of the CDR3 is 16 residues. V lost 6 bases and J lost 4; bases outside the gene matches: 8. CDR1 is LNHDA and CDR2 is SQIVND in the germline V gene (reference sequence). CDR3 residues: CASSPGTSSGANVLTF. DNA of the CDR3: TGTGCCAGTAGCCCCGGGACTAGTTCAGGGGCCAACGTCCTGACTTTC.

This chain joins TRBV28 and TRBJ2-2; 7 bases are a match to TRBD1. Looked up from germline, CDR1 is MDHEN and CDR2 is SYDVKM. The CDR3 is made up of 15 amino acids. V trimming: 5 bases; J trimming: 5 bases; junction bases outside the gene matches: 8. The CDR3 DNA reads TGTGCCAGCAGTCCCCCAGGGGGACGAACCGGGGAGCTGTTTTTT. The encoded protein is CASSPPGGRTGELFF.

J is TRBJ2-1 and V is TRBV30, with 7 nucleotides matching TRBD2. Trimming at V came to 8 bases and at J to 1 base, leaving 8 bases not matched to a gene. From germline, CDR1 is GTSNPN and CDR2 SVGIG (reference sequence). CDR3 size: 14 residues. The CDR3 reads CAQSGIGSYNEQFF. CDR3 nucleotides: TGTGCCCAGAGCGGGATAGGGTCCTACAATGAGCAGTTCTTC.

The chain has TRBV15 and TRBJ2-5, with D possibly being TRBD1 (8 bases). The germline gives CDR1 LNHNV, CDR2 YYDKDF (reference sequence). The CDR3 runs 24 residues. With 1 base removed from V and 3 bases from J, the gap between germline ends came to 39 bases. The CDR3 DNA is TGTGCCACCAGCAGAGTTCGGTGGGAGAGCATATGGGACTATGGACAGGGCCCCAAAGAGACCCAGTACTTC. It translates to CATSRVRWESIWDYGQGPKETQYF.